A selection of T cell receptor beta chains follows, all from one sample in a study of control samples from healthy donors and cancer patients. Method: immunoSEQ multiplex PCR; TCRdb's copy keeps in-frame clones and lacks some. The sample lists tens of thousands of clones; 85% to 90% were seen once. The sample was blood. These receptors came from an older woman in good health. Each CDR3 is given with its conserved first and last residue. A D gene is named only where the DNA matches it firmly. Not all rows give a size; the values are once, few, many and, for expanded clones, a class.

CDR3 length: 15; J gene: TRBJ1-1; V gene: TRBV6-1; clone size: .; D gene: TRBD1; CDR3 DNA: TGTGCCAGCAGTGAAATACAGGGGGTCAGCTCTGAAGCTTTCTTT; CDR3 protein: CASSEIQGVSSEAFF
CDR3 length: 14; J gene: TRBJ2-5; V gene: TRBV5-6; clone size: .; D gene: .; CDR3 DNA: TGTGCCAGCAGCTTGGCCGGATCTCCAGAGACCCAGTACTTC; CDR3 protein: CASSLAGSPETQYF
CDR3 length: 17; J gene: TRBJ2-3; V gene: TRBV19; clone size: once; D gene: TRBD2; CDR3 DNA: TGTGCCAGTAGTATTCGGGGTAGCGGGGGATTTGCAGATACGCAGTATTTT; CDR3 protein: CASSIRGSGGFADTQYF
CDR3 length: 15; J gene: TRBJ2-7; V gene: TRBV5-4; clone size: .; D gene: .; CDR3 DNA: TGTGCCAGCAGCCCGGTGGGGGGTCGTACCTACGAGCAGTACTTC; CDR3 protein: CASSPVGGRTYEQYF
CDR3 length: 14; J gene: TRBJ2-2; V gene: TRBV7-8; clone size: .; D gene: .; CDR3 DNA: TGTGCCAGCAGCTTAACTAGACCCACCGGGGAGCTGTTTTTT; CDR3 protein: CASSLTRPTGELFF
CDR3 length: 16; J gene: TRBJ2-1; V gene: TRBV2; clone size: .; D gene: .; CDR3 DNA: TGTGCCAGCAGTCAGCCCGGGGGGCCCCCCTACAATGAGCAGTTCTTC; CDR3 protein: CASSQPGGPPYNEQFF
CDR3 length: 15; J gene: TRBJ2-1; V gene: TRBV18; clone size: .; D gene: .; CDR3 DNA: TGTGCCAGCTCACCTCCTGAGGTCCTGTACAATGAGCAGTTCTTC; CDR3 protein: CASSPPEVLYNEQFF
CDR3 length: 12; J gene: TRBJ1-1; V gene: TRBV30; clone size: .; D gene: TRBD1; CDR3 DNA: TGTGCCTGGAGTTGGGACAGTGAGAAAGCTTTCTTT; CDR3 protein: CAWSWDSEKAFF
CDR3 length: 14; J gene: TRBJ2-7; V gene: TRBV5-1; clone size: .; D gene: .; CDR3 DNA: TGCGCCAGCAGCTTCGGGGGCAGTTCCTACGAGCAGTACTTC; CDR3 protein: CASSFGGSSYEQYF
CDR3 length: 14; J gene: TRBJ2-7; V gene: TRBV7-9; clone size: .; D gene: TRBD2; CDR3 DNA: TGTGCCAGCATCGGACTAGCGGGAGCCTACGAGCAGTACTTC; CDR3 protein: CASIGLAGAYEQYF
CDR3 length: 13; J gene: TRBJ1-1; V gene: TRBV18; clone size: .; D gene: .; CDR3 DNA: TGTGCCAGCTCACCCGGGGGGAACACTGAAGCTTTCTTT; CDR3 protein: CASSPGGNTEAFF
CDR3 length: 12; J gene: TRBJ1-2; V gene: TRBV6-6; clone size: .; D gene: .; CDR3 DNA: TGTGCCAGCAGTTACAGGGTTGGGGGCTACACCTTC; CDR3 protein: CASSYRVGGYTF
CDR3 length: 16; J gene: TRBJ1-2; V gene: TRBV11-2; clone size: .; D gene: TRBD1; CDR3 DNA: TGTGCCAGCAGCTTAGATTGGGGGACAGGGGCCTATGGCTACACCTTC; CDR3 protein: CASSLDWGTGAYGYTF
CDR3 length: 16; J gene: TRBJ2-1; V gene: TRBV7-3; clone size: once; D gene: TRBD1; CDR3 DNA: TGTGCCAGCAGGCTTTCCCCGGGACAGGTTAGCGATGAGCAGTTCTTC; CDR3 protein: CASRLSPGQVSDEQFF
CDR3 length: 13; J gene: TRBJ1-2; V gene: TRBV7-2; clone size: .; D gene: .; CDR3 DNA: TGTGCCAGCAGCTTCCCGACAACCTATGGCTACACCTTC; CDR3 protein: CASSFPTTYGYTF
CDR3 length: 17; J gene: TRBJ2-1; V gene: TRBV21-1; clone size: .; D gene: .; CDR3 DNA: TGTGCCAGCAGCATCGCAAGGACTAGCGGGGGACCCGGCGAGCAGTTCTTC; CDR3 protein: CASSIARTSGGPGEQFF
CDR3 length: 16; J gene: TRBJ1-1; V gene: TRBV21-1; clone size: .; D gene: .; CDR3 DNA: TGTGCCAGCAGCAAAGGATCTCGGGCCATGAACACTGAAGCTTTCTTT; CDR3 protein: CASSKGSRAMNTEAFF
CDR3 length: 13; J gene: TRBJ1-2; V gene: TRBV10-3; clone size: .; D gene: TRBD1; CDR3 DNA: TGTGCCATCAATACCGGGACAGGGGGCTGGCTCACCTTC; CDR3 protein: CAINTGTGGWLTF
CDR3 length: 14; J gene: TRBJ1-2; V gene: TRBV27; clone size: .; D gene: .; CDR3 DNA: TGTGCCAGCAGTGCCAACCTGGACAGTTATGGCTACACCTTC; CDR3 protein: CASSANLDSYGYTF
CDR3 length: 14; J gene: TRBJ1-6; V gene: TRBV2; clone size: .; D gene: .; CDR3 DNA: TGTGCCAGCAGTGTGGGGACAAATAATTCACCCCTCCACTTT; CDR3 protein: CASSVGTNNSPLHF
CDR3 length: 16; J gene: TRBJ1-2; V gene: TRBV3-1/TRBV3-2; clone size: .; D gene: TRBD1; CDR3 DNA: TGTGCCAGCAGCCAACCCTACAGGGGGCGCGGGTATGGCTACACCTTC; CDR3 protein: CASSQPYRGRGYGYTF
CDR3 length: 16; J gene: TRBJ1-1; V gene: TRBV7-9; clone size: .; D gene: TRBD1; CDR3 DNA: TGTGCCAGCAGCTTTCGGACAGGGGGTAATCGCACTGAAGCTTTCTTT; CDR3 protein: CASSFRTGGNRTEAFF
CDR3 length: 14; J gene: TRBJ1-1; V gene: TRBV7-2; clone size: once; D gene: TRBD1; CDR3 DNA: TGTGCCAGCAGCCCCCAGGGGGCACACACTGAAGCTTTCTTT; CDR3 protein: CASSPQGAHTEAFF
CDR3 length: 15; J gene: TRBJ2-5; V gene: TRBV6-5; clone size: .; D gene: TRBD1; CDR3 DNA: TGTGCCAGCAGCCTACTCCGGACAGGGGAAGAGACCCAGTACTTC; CDR3 protein: CASSLLRTGEETQYF